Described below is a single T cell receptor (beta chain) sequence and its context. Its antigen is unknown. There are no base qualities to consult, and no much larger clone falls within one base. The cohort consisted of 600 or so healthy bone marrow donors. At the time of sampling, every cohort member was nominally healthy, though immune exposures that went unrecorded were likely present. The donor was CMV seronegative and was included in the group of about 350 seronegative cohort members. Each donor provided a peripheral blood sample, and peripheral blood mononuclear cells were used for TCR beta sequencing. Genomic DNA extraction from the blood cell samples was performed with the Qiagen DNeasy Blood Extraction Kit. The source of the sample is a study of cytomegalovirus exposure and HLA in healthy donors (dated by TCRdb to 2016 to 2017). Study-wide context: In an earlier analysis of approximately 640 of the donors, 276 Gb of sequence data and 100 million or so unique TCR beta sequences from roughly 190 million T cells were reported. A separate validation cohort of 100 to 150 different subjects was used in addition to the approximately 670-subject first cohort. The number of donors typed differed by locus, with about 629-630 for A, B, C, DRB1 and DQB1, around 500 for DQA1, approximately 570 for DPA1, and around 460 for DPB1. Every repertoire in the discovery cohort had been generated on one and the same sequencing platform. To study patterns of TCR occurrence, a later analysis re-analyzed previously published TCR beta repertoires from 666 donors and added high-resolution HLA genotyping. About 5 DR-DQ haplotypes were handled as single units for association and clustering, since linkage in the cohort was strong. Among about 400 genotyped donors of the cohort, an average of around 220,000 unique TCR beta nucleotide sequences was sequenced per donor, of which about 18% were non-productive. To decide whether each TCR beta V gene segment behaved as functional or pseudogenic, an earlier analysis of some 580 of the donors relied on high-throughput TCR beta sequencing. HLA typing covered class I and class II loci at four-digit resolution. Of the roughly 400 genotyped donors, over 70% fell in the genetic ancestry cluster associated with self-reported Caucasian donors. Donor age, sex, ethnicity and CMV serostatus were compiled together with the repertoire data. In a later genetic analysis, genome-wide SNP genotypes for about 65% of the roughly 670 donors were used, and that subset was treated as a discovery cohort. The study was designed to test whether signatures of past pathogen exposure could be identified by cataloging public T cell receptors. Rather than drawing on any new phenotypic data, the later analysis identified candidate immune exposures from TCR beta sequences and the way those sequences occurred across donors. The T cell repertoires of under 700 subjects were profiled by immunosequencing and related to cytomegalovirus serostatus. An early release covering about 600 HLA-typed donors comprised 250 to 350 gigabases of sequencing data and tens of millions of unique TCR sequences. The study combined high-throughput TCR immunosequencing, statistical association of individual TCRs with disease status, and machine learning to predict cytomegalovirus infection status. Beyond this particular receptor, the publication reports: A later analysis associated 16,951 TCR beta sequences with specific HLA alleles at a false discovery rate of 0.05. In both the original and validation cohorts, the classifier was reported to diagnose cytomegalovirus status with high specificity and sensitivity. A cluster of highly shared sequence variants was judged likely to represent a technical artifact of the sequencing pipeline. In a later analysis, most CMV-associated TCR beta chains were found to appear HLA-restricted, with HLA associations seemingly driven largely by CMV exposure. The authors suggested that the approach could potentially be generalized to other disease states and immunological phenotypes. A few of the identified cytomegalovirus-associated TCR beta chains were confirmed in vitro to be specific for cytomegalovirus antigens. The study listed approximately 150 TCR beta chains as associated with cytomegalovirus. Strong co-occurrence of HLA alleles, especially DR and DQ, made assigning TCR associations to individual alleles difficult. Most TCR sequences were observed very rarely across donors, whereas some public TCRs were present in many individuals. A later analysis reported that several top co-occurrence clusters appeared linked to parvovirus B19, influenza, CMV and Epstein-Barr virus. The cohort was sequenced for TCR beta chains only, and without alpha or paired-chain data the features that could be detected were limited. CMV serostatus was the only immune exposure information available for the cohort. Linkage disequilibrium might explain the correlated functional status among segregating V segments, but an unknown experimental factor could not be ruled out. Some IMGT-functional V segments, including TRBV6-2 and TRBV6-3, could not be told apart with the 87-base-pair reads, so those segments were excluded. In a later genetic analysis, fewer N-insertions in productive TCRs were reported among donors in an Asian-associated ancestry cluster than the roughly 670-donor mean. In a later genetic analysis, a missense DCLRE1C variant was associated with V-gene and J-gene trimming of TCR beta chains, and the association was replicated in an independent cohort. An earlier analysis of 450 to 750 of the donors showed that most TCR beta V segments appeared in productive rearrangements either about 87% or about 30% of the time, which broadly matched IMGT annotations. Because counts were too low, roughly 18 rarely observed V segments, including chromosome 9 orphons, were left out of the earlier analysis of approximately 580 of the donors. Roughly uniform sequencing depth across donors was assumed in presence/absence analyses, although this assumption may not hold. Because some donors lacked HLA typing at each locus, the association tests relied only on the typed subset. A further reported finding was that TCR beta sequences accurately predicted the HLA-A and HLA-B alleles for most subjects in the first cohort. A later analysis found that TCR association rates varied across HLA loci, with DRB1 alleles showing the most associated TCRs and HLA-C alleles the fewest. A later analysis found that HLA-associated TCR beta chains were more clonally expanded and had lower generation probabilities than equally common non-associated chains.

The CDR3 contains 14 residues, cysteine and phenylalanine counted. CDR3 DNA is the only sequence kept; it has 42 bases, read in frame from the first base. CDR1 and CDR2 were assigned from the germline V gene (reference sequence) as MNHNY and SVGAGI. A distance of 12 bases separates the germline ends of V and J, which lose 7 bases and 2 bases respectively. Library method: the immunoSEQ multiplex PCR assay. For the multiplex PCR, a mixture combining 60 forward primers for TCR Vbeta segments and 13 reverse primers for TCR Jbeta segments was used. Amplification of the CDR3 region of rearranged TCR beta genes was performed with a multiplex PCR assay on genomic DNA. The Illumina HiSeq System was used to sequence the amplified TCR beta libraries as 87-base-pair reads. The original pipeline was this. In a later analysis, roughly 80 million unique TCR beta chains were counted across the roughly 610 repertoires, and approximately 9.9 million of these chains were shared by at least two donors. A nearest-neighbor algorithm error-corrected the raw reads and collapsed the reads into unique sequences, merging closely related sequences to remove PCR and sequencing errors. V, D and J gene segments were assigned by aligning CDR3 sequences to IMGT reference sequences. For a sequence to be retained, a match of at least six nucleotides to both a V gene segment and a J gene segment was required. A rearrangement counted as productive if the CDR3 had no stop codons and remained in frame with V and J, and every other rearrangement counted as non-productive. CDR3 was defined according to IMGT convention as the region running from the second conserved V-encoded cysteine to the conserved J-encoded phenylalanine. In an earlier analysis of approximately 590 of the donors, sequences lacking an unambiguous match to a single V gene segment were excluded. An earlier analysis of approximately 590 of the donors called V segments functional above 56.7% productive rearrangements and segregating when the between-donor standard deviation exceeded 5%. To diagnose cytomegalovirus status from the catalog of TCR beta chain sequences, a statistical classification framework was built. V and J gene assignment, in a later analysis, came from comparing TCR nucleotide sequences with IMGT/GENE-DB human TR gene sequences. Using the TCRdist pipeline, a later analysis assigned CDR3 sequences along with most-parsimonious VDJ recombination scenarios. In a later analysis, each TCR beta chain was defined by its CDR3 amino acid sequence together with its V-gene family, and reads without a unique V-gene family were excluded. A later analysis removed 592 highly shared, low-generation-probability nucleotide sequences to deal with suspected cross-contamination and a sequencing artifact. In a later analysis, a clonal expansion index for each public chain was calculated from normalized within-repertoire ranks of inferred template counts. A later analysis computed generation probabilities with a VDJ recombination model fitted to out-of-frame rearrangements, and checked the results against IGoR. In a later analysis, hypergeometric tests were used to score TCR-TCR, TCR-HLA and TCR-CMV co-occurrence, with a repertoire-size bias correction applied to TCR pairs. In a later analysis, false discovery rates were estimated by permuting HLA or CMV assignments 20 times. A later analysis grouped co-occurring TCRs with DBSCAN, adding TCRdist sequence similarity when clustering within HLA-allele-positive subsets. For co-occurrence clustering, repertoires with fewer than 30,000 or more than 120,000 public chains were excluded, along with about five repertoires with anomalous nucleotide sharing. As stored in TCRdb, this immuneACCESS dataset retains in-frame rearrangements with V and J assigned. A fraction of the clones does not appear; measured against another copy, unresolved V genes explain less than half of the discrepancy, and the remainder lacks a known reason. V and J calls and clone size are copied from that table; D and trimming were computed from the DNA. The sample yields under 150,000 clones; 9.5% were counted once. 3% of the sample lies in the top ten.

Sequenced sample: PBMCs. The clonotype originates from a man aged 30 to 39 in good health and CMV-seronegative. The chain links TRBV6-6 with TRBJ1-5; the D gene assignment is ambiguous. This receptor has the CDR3 CASTTPGGNQPQHF. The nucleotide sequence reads TGTGCCAGCACCACGCCAGGCGGCAATCAGCCCCAGCATTTT.